This passage covers 20 T cell receptor beta chains from one sample sequenced in a study of T cells after yellow fever vaccination. Using its own MiXCR run on the 5' RACE reads, TCRdb lists one record per CDR3 protein. The table lists 350,000 or so distinct CDR3 sequences, around 8.1% of them singletons. The source was PBMCs, collected roughly 47 days after the first yellow fever vaccination. The receptors originated from a young man who received the YFV17D yellow fever vaccine.

The J gene is TRBJ2-1, the V gene TRBV18, with D unclear. Trimming cost V 4 bases and J 6 bases, with 19 bases left between them. The CDR3 contains 16 residues. The germline V gene has CDR1 KGHSH and CDR2 LQKENI. The CDR3: CASSRMGRSILNEQFF. The CDR3 DNA follows: TGTGCCAGCTCACGGATGGGCAGATCCATTCTCAATGAGCAGTTCTTC.

The rearrangement links TRBV7-2 to TRBJ1-1, with 7 nucleotides matching TRBD1. Trimming cost V 0 bases and J 4 bases; bases outside gene matches: 5. This CDR3 is 15 amino acids long. Germline loops: CDR1 SGHTA, CDR2 FQGNSA. For the CDR3, the DNA is TGTGCCAGCAGCTTAGCGGAGGGGGCAGGCACTGAAGCTTTCTTT. Translated: CASSLAEGAGTEAFF.

The V gene is TRBV5-5, the J gene TRBJ2-5, with D perhaps assigned TRBD1 or TRBD2 (5 bases each). The V gene lost 5 bases and the J gene lost 4 bases, with 18 bases spanning the gap. In germline, CDR1 is SGHKS, CDR2 YYEKEE (reference sequence). This CDR3 has 15 amino acids. The CDR3 is CASRPLPGTTETQYF. Written as DNA, the CDR3 is TGTGCCAGCAGGCCGCTACCGGGGACGACAGAGACCCAGTACTTC.

This clonotype was seen only a few times. The CDR3 here is CASSQVRQPDYNSPLHF. For the CDR3, the DNA is TGCGCCAGCAGCCAAGTCAGGCAGCCAGACTATAATTCACCCCTCCACTTT. The rearrangement joins TRBV4-1 to TRBJ1-6; D gene unclear. Germline V gene lookup returns CDR1 MGHRA and CDR2 YSYEKL. The CDR3 contains 17 residues. The V and J ends lost 1 base and 3 bases respectively, with 13 bases between them.

This clonotype came up many times. The chain couples TRBV12-3 or TRBV12-4 to TRBJ1-5; maybe TRBD1 (5 bases). The CDR3 length is 14 residues. V shed 8 bases and J shed 0 bases, with 11 bases lying between them. The CDR3 loop is CASGTEHSNQPQHF. The DNA for the CDR3 is TGTGCCAGCGGGACCGAACATAGCAATCAGCCCCAGCATTTT.

This clonotype has more than one count but fewer than ten. The chain joins TRBV7-8 to TRBJ1-6, with D perhaps TRBD1 (5 bases). This CDR3 contains 16 residues. Trimming shortened V by 6 bases and J by 0 bases, and 12 bases separated the two germline ends. CDR1 and CDR2 (germline): SGHVS, FQNEAQ. CDR3 loop: CASSLYRSSYNSPLHF. In DNA form, the CDR3 reads TGTGCCAGCAGTCTATACAGGAGCTCCTATAATTCACCCCTCCACTTT.

The V gene is TRBV10-3, the J gene TRBJ2-1; no reliable D call. V was pared by 0 bases and J by 3 bases, with 6 bases between. This CDR3 is built from 14 residues. Looked up from germline, CDR1 is ENHRY and CDR2 is SYGVKD. CDR3 nucleotide sequence: TGTGCCATCAGTGAGTCATGGGGCTACAATGAGCAGTTCTTC. It yields the protein CAISESWGYNEQFF.

The chain couples TRBV6-2 or TRBV6-3 to TRBJ2-7, with D perhaps TRBD1 (6 bases). The V end lost 6 bases, the J end lost 3 bases, and 27 bases lay between the germline ends. Germline values: CDR1 MNHEY, CDR2 SVGEGT. The CDR3 extends over 18 amino acids. The CDR3 spells CASSPRTLGTPFGYEQYV. The CDR3 bases are TGTGCCAGCAGCCCCCGGACACTCGGGACACCCTTCGGCTACGAGCAGTACGTC.

This clonotype was seen only a few times. The J gene is TRBJ1-5, the V gene TRBV20-1; D is possibly TRBD1 (5 bases). CDR1 and CDR2 from the germline V gene are DFQATT and SNEGSKA (reference sequence). V was shortened by 4 bases and J by 6 bases, with 10 bases between the two germline ends. The CDR3 is made up of 12 amino acids. In nucleotides, the CDR3 is TGCAGTGCTAACATAGGGGTTCAGCCCCAGCATTTT. It encodes CSANIGVQPQHF.

This clonotype was detected a few times. This chain uses TRBV14 with TRBJ2-1; 7 positions match TRBD2. With V trimmed by 4 bases and J by 4 bases, 10 bases remained unmatched. This CDR3 spans 16 amino acids. The V gene's germline CDR1 is SGHDN and CDR2 FVKESK. This chain's CDR3 is CASSPLAGVGYNEQFF. Written as DNA, the CDR3 is TGTGCCAGCAGCCCCCTCGCGGGGGTCGGTTACAATGAGCAGTTCTTC.

This chain connects TRBV5-5 to TRBJ2-7, with D unclear. Per germline, CDR1 SGHKS and CDR2 YYEKEE (reference sequence). The CDR3 runs 14 residues. V was trimmed by 0 bases and J by 3 bases, leaving 10 bases between them. CDR3 sequence reads: CASSLDPSIYEQYF. CDR3 nucleotides: TGTGCCAGCAGCTTGGACCCCTCTATCTACGAGCAGTACTTC.

This clonotype was seen only a few times. V usage is TRBV5-1 and J usage is TRBJ2-6; no clear D. The germline gives CDR1 SGHRS, CDR2 YFSETQ. Trimming left V 2 bases short and J 2 bases short, with 11 bases between. The CDR3 consists of 16 residues. The CDR3 loop reads CASSLKADTGANVLTF. CDR3 coding DNA: TGCGCCAGCAGCTTAAAGGCGGATACTGGGGCCAACGTCCTGACTTTC.

This clonotype was observed a handful of times. V and J are TRBV29-1 and TRBJ1-3, with D possibly being TRBD1 (5 bases). V was shortened by 6 bases and J by 3 bases, with 15 bases between the two germline ends. CDR1 and CDR2 (germline): SQVTM, ANQGSEA. The CDR3 is 14 amino acids. CDR3 sequence (DNA): TGCAGCGTGTGGGGCGGAACAATTGGAAACACCATATATTTT. Its protein product is CSVWGGTIGNTIYF. The complete variable domain, with remaining parts taken from reference TRBV29-1 and TRBJ1-3, reads SAVISQKPSRDICQRGTSLTIQCQVDSQVTMMFWYRQQPGQSLTLIATANQGSEATYESGFVIDKFPISRPNLTFSTLTVSNMSPEDSSIYLCSVWGGTIGNTIYFGEGSWLTVV.

This clonotype appeared a few times. The rearrangement joins TRBV20-1 to TRBJ2-3; TRBD2 is a possible D gene (5 bases). Per germline, CDR1 DFQATT and CDR2 SNEGSKA (reference sequence). This CDR3 is built from 11 residues. The germline V and J ends were trimmed by 3 bases and 7 bases, with 8 bases remaining between them. The CDR3 here is CSARSGYTQYF. CDR3 sequence (DNA): TGCAGTGCTAGGAGCGGTTATACGCAGTATTTT.

This clonotype was counted only a few times. The rearrangement joins TRBV4-2 to TRBJ1-1; 7 positions agree with TRBD1. V lost 2 bases and J lost 0; bases outside the gene matches: 3. Germline CDR1 reads LGHNA; CDR2 reads YNFKEQ. CDR3 length equals 15 residues. CDR3: CASSQNRGLNTEAFF. The CDR3 DNA reads as TGTGCCAGCAGCCAAAACAGGGGACTGAACACTGAAGCTTTCTTT.

In nucleotides, the CDR3 is TGCGCCAGCAGCTTTCGGGAAGACAGGGCTAACTATGGCTACACCTTC. This translates into CASSFREDRANYGYTF. The V call is TRBV5-1, the J call TRBJ1-2; 7 nucleotides match TRBD1. There are 16 residues in the CDR3. From germline, CDR1 is SGHRS and CDR2 YFSETQ. V dropped 2 bases and J dropped 0; count of bases not matched to a gene: 7.

This clonotype was observed a handful of times. The rearrangement uses TRBV20-1 and TRBJ1-2, with D maybe TRBD1 (6 bases). Per the germline V gene, CDR1 is DFQATT and CDR2 is SNEGSKA (reference sequence). The CDR3 sequence is 14 residues long. Trimming took 2 bases from V and 5 from J, leaving 15 bases between them. The CDR3 coding sequence is TGCAGTGCTAGAACCCAGGGGAAGGGGTATGGCTACACCTTC. This gives the protein CSARTQGKGYGYTF.

The chain uses TRBV25-1 and TRBJ2-2; no clear D. CDR3 length equals 13 residues. The germline V gene encodes CDR1 MGHDK and CDR2 SYGVNS. V lost 0 bases and J lost 4, with 3 bases in between. The CDR3 reads CASSEYFTGELFF. The CDR3 DNA is TGTGCCAGCAGTGAATATTTCACCGGGGAGCTGTTTTTT.

V gene TRBV25-1 combines with J gene TRBJ2-3; TRBD2 agrees at 7 bases. Germline CDR1 and CDR2: MGHDK and SYGVNS. Trimming removed 3 bases from V and 2 bases from J; junction bases left unmatched: 8. The CDR3 covers 16 residues. CDR3 nucleotide sequence: TGTGCCAGCAGTGATCTTAGCGGGCGGTTCACAGATACGCAGTATTTT. This encodes CASSDLSGRFTDTQYF.

The rearrangement links TRBV6-8 to TRBJ2-7; D is perhaps TRBD2 (7 bases). Trimming stripped 2 bases from V and 0 bases from J, with 26 bases between. Germline CDR1 and CDR2: MNHGY and SAAAGT. CDR3 size: 20 residues. This chain's CDR3 is CASSYPTVRGRLGSSYEQYV. CDR3 nucleotide sequence: TGTGCCAGCAGTTACCCCACCGTGCGGGGGCGACTCGGAAGCTCCTACGAGCAGTACGTC.